The 18 T cell receptor beta chains in this list originate from one sample, sequenced in a study of blood T cell repertoires in COVID-19. Data came from immunoSEQ multiplex PCR; TCRdb stores just in-frame clones and leaves some out. The sample shows some 64,000 clones, 79% of them seen only once. The sample taken for sequencing was peripheral blood. Source of these receptors: a woman aged 55-70 years with acute or convalescent COVID-19.

The rearrangement links TRBV5-1 to TRBJ1-6; 8 nucleotides match TRBD1. V shed 5 bases, J shed 6 bases, and the junction held 10 bases outside the gene matches. Looked up from germline, CDR1 is SGHRS and CDR2 is YFSETQ. CDR3 length: 16 residues. CDR3: CASSPSGQGINSPLHF. The CDR3 DNA reads TGCGCCAGCAGTCCGTCAGGACAGGGAATTAATTCACCCCTCCACTTT.

The chain couples TRBV5-1 to TRBJ1-1; 7 nucleotides line up with TRBD1. Germline trimming cut 5 bases from V and 3 bases from J; bases unmatched to any gene: 4. CDR1 SGHRS and CDR2 YFSETQ come from the germline V gene. CDR3 size: 13 residues. CDR3 in DNA: TGCGCCAGCAGTCGTACAGGGGACACTGAAGCTTTCTTT. Protein: CASSRTGDTEAFF.

The chain has TRBV11-3 and TRBJ1-1; D not certain. The CDR3 spans 13 residues. The V end lost 1 base, the J end lost 1 base, and 4 bases lay between the germline ends. Germline V lookup: CDR1 SGHNT, CDR2 YENEEA. CDR3 DNA sequence: TGTGCCAGCAGCTTAGCCTCGAACACTGAAGCTTTCTTT. Its translation is CASSLASNTEAFF.

This chain uses TRBV29-1 with TRBJ2-3, with D tentatively TRBD1 (6 bases). Per the germline V gene, CDR1 is SQVTM and CDR2 is ANQGSEA. The CDR3 extends over 15 amino acids. V was cut by 4 bases and J by 1 base, with 15 bases left in between. CDR3 loop: CSVGLGAHRTDTQYF. CDR3 nucleotides: TGCAGCGTTGGGTTGGGGGCCCACCGCACAGATACGCAGTATTTT.

This clone was seen a handful of times. The chain is built from TRBV27 and TRBJ2-5; no firm D call. The CDR3 covers 13 residues. From germline, CDR1 is MNHEY and CDR2 SMNVEV (reference sequence). V was cut by 5 bases and J by 0 bases, with 7 bases left in between. The CDR3 here is CASSGPDQETQYF. CDR3 DNA: TGTGCCAGCAGTGGGCCCGACCAAGAGACCCAGTACTTC.

The chain recombines TRBV12-5 with TRBJ1-1, with no clear D. Trimming removed 1 base at V and 4 bases at J, with 7 bases between. Germline-derived CDR1 and CDR2 are LGHNT and FRNRAP. The CDR3 consists of 13 residues. The chain's CDR3 is CASGLDAATEAFF. The CDR3 DNA is TGTGCTAGTGGTTTGGACGCGGCCACTGAAGCTTTCTTT.

The V call is TRBV12-3 or TRBV12-4, the J call TRBJ1-1; D call uncertain. Trimming removed 6 bases at V and 7 bases at J, with 12 bases between. The CDR3 totals 12 residues. CDR3 sequence reads: CASSVSGVEAFF. The CDR3 DNA follows: TGTGCCAGCAGCGTCTCTGGAGTTGAAGCTTTCTTT.

The CDR3 reads CASSAGSNEKLFF. Written as DNA, the CDR3 is TGTGCCAGCAGCGCGGGGTCTAATGAAAAACTGTTTTTT. The chain links TRBV2 to TRBJ1-4; no definite D call. The CDR3 extends over 13 amino acids. V lost 6 bases and J 3 bases, leaving 8 bases between the germline ends. Germline V lookup: CDR1 SNHLY, CDR2 FYNNEI.

The chain is built from TRBV7-9 and TRBJ1-2; 7 bases line up with TRBD1. Losses at the gene ends were 7 bases for V and 0 bases for J; bases not matched to a gene: 8. This CDR3 comprises 15 residues. The germline CDR1 and CDR2 sequences are SEHNR and FQNEAQ (reference sequence). CDR3 sequence: CASTTGDAANYGYTF. The CDR3 nucleotides are TGTGCCAGCACCACAGGGGACGCAGCTAACTATGGCTACACCTTC.

The chain links TRBV7-6 to TRBJ1-3; no clear D. Germline CDR1 is SGHVS and CDR2 is FNYEAQ. The CDR3 loop spans 15 amino acids. V gave up 5 bases and J gave up 2 bases, with 13 bases separating them. The CDR3 region is CASSIGVPPGNTIYF. The CDR3 DNA is TGTGCCAGCAGCATCGGGGTACCCCCTGGAAACACCATATATTTT.

This chain connects TRBV6-5 to TRBJ2-7; 11 nucleotides align to TRBD2. V lost 0 bases to trimming and J lost 2 bases; unmatched junction nucleotides: 3. Per germline, CDR1 MNHEY and CDR2 SVGAGI. CDR3 length: 16 amino acids. The chain's CDR3 is CASSYSKTSGAYEQYF. CDR3 nucleotides: TGTGCCAGCAGTTACTCGAAGACTAGCGGGGCCTACGAGCAGTACTTC.

V usage is TRBV3-1 (or the pseudogene TRBV3-2) and J usage is TRBJ2-7; 8 nucleotides agree with TRBD2. V shed 3 bases and J 2 bases; nucleotides not matched to a gene: 3. The CDR3 has 14 residues. The germline V gene encodes CDR1 LGHDT and CDR2 YNNKEL (reference sequence). CDR3 bases: TGTGCCAGCAGCCACGGGGGGGGAACCTACGAGCAGTACTTC. It encodes CASSHGGGTYEQYF.

The rearrangement links TRBV6-2 or TRBV6-3 to TRBJ1-5; D call uncertain. This CDR3 comprises 13 residues. Deletions cut 3 bases from V and 3 bases from J, with 6 bases between. Germline V gene lookup returns CDR1 MNHEY and CDR2 SVGEGT. The CDR3 is CASSYLVNQPQHF. CDR3 bases: TGTGCCAGCAGTTATCTTGTCAATCAGCCCCAGCATTTT.

The chain links TRBV6-5 to TRBJ1-1; D is unclear. The V gene's germline CDR1 is MNHEY and CDR2 SVGAGI. The ends were cut back, 5 bases at V and 1 base at J, with 14 bases in the middle. This CDR3 has 15 amino acids. This CDR3 reads CASSPSGGPNTEAFF. CDR3 nucleotide sequence: TGTGCCAGCAGTCCTTCAGGCGGGCCGAACACTGAAGCTTTCTTT.

This chain uses TRBV6-5 with TRBJ2-1; TRBD2 agrees at 9 bases. Germline CDR1 MNHEY, CDR2 SVGAGI. Trimming cost V 2 bases and J 9 bases; bases outside gene matches: 8. The CDR3 is made up of 15 amino acids. CDR3 in DNA: TGTGCCAGCAGTTACAGGGCTAGCGGGGTCGGTGAGCAGTTCTTC. Its translation is CASSYRASGVGEQFF.

The chain employs TRBV5-1 and TRBJ2-3, with 10 bases aligning to TRBD2. CDR1 SGHRS and CDR2 YFSETQ come from the germline V gene. V shed 3 bases and J 2 bases; nucleotides not matched to a gene: 3. The CDR3 loop spans 15 amino acids. The CDR3 sequence: CASSWGTSATDTQYF. The CDR3 DNA reads TGCGCCAGCAGCTGGGGGACTAGCGCCACAGATACGCAGTATTTT.

This clone was seen only a few times. This chain links TRBV4-1 with TRBJ1-1; the match to TRBD1 covers 10 bases. The CDR3 is 17 amino acids. Germline CDR1 is MGHRA and CDR2 is YSYEKL. V dropped 3 bases and J dropped 5; count of bases not matched to a gene: 12. The CDR3 coding sequence is TGCGCCAGCAGCCACAGGGGGCCGGGACAGGGGAGTACTGAAGCTTTCTTT. This sequence encodes CASSHRGPGQGSTEAFF.

This clone was observed a handful of times. The genes are TRBV6-5 and TRBJ1-3; 7 bases map to TRBD1. Germline V gene lookup returns CDR1 MNHEY and CDR2 SVGAGI. Trimming took 8 bases from V and 0 from J; bases not matched to a gene: 1. This CDR3 has 13 residues. The CDR3 bases are TGTGCCAGCCGGGACAGCTCTGGAAACACCATATATTTT. This encodes CASRDSSGNTIYF.